The present entry profiles one T cell receptor (beta chain) with its context. The antigen is not known. It may be a read error: a sequence one base away is much more abundant. This record belongs to a study of molecular identifiers for immune sequencing clone quantification. Study-wide background: In the replicates, RNA derived from about 21,000 or 97,000 naive CD8 cells was divided into five parts, and four were sequenced. Whole-study results and caveats: Clones above 20 RNA copies contained over 98% of effector molecules but under 1% of naive ones. Identical barcode-sharing TCR molecules could lead to underestimated sizes for highly expanded clones.

V dropped 8 bases and J dropped 9 bases, with 14 bases sitting between them. This CDR3 has 12 amino acids. In germline, CDR1 is MNHEY, CDR2 SMNVEV (reference sequence). TCRdb processed the PCR reads anew with MiXCR; each CDR3 protein has one entry. The sample yields about 640,000 distinct CDR3 sequences, just under 20% seen once. The sample consisted of naive CD8+ T cells from blood, with Jurkat cell RNA spiked in. The subset is: FACS-sorted CD8+CD4-CCR7+CD45RA+ naive T cells. The chain couples TRBV27 to TRBJ2-1, with TRBD2 as a possible D gene (6 bases). This receptor was taken from a human donor in good health. Some libraries in this study had Jurkat cell RNA spiked in. The CDR3 DNA sequence: TGTGCCAGCGGTGTTCTGGGGGGTGAGCAGTTCTTC. It encodes CASGVLGGEQFF.